This passage covers 28 T cell receptor beta chains from one sample sequenced in a study of Ad26.COV2.S vaccination and SARS-CoV-2 variants. The treatment is: 15 to 20 received Ad26.COV2.S at low or high dose, single or two shots; a few received placebo; per-sample allocation not given. Collection of samples fell on day 63 after the first vaccine or placebo injection. The protocol was immunoSEQ multiplex PCR, while the TCRdb copy is restricted to in-frame clones and leaves out a portion. The sample records about 420,000 clones, more than 75% being singletons. Sequencing was performed on peripheral blood, taken in a trial of Ad26.COV2.S vaccine versus placebo. These receptors came from a person aged 18-65 years who received the Ad26.COV2.S COVID-19 vaccine or a placebo.

The chain couples TRBV7-2 to TRBJ2-7; 7 bases fit TRBD2. The V segment lost 1 base and the J segment 0 bases; nucleotides outside the gene matches: 3. This CDR3 spans 15 amino acids. Germline V gives CDR1 SGHTA, CDR2 FQGNSA. The CDR3 sequence: CASSLGGGSSYEQYF. DNA for the CDR3: TGTGCCAGCAGCTTAGGGGGGGGAAGCTCCTACGAGCAGTACTTC.

This chain joins TRBV9 and TRBJ2-2; tentative D call: TRBD1 (6 bases). V lost 5 bases and J lost 5, with 13 bases in between. Per germline, CDR1 SGDLS and CDR2 YYNGEE. The CDR3 covers 14 residues. The CDR3 DNA follows: TGTGCCAGCAGGCTACAGGGTCGGACCGGGGAGCTGTTTTTT. Protein: CASRLQGRTGELFF. Combining the CDR3 with reference TRBV9 and TRBJ2-2 gives the whole variable domain DSGVTQTPKHLITATGQRVTLRCSPRSGDLSVYWYQQSLDQGLQFLIQYYNGEERAKGNILERFSAQQFPDLHSELNLSSLELGDSALYFCASRLQGRTGELFFGEGSRLTVL.

The chain has TRBV6-2 or TRBV6-3 and TRBJ2-5; 8 bases fit TRBD2. The CDR3 has 16 amino acids. J gave up 5 bases and V 5 bases, and 13 bases lay outside the gene matches. Germline CDR1 reads MNHEY; CDR2 reads SVGEGT. CDR3 nucleotides: TGTGCCAGCAGTCCGGTCCGACTAGCGCAGTCTGAGACCCAGTACTTC. This sequence encodes CASSPVRLAQSETQYF.

This chain uses TRBV18 with TRBJ1-5; 10 bases are a match to TRBD1. The CDR3 extends over 16 amino acids. In germline, CDR1 is KGHSH, CDR2 LQKENI. V was pared by 8 bases and J by 6 bases, with 13 bases of the junction left unmatched. The CDR3 loop is CASSPGTGDGGQPQHF. CDR3 coding DNA: TGTGCCAGCAGTCCCGGGACAGGGGACGGCGGTCAGCCCCAGCATTTT.

The chain links TRBV30 to TRBJ1-5; a weak D match, TRBD1 (5 bases). V was shortened by 1 base and J by 2 bases, with 12 bases between the two germline ends. Germline V gene lookup returns CDR1 GTSNPN and CDR2 SVGIG (reference sequence). The CDR3 is made up of 15 amino acids. This CDR3 reads CAWSAPRAGNQPQHF. CDR3 DNA sequence: TGTGCCTGGAGTGCTCCCAGGGCGGGCAATCAGCCCCAGCATTTT.

The chain employs TRBV3-1 (or the pseudogene TRBV3-2) and TRBJ1-3, with no clear D. V shed 1 base and J shed 0 bases, with 10 bases lying between them. The CDR3 totals 16 residues. Germline CDR1 reads LGHDT; CDR2 reads YNNKEL (reference sequence). The CDR3 region has the DNA TGTGCCAGCAGCCAAGTTCGGGCTTACTCTGGAAACACCATATATTTT. Its translation: CASSQVRAYSGNTIYF.

This clone came up a few times. The chain has TRBV29-1 and TRBJ2-5, with D perhaps TRBD1 (7 bases). Trimming removed 2 bases from V and 7 bases from J, with 8 bases in between. The germline gives CDR1 SQVTM, CDR2 ANQGSEA. The CDR3 runs to 11 residues. CDR3 coding DNA: TGCAGCGTTGAACAGGGGGGGACCCAGTACTTC. Translating gives CSVEQGGTQYF.

The genes are TRBV19 and TRBJ1-5; maybe TRBD1 (6 bases). The V and J ends lost 3 bases and 0 bases respectively, with 12 bases between them. The CDR3 is 16 residues long. Germline CDR1 reads LNHDA; CDR2 reads SQIVND (reference sequence). CDR3 protein: CASSIASRGSNQPQHF. The CDR3, as DNA: TGTGCCAGTAGTATCGCATCCAGGGGTAGCAATCAGCCCCAGCATTTT.

The gene calls are TRBV2 and TRBJ1-2, with D possibly matching TRBD1 (6 bases). This CDR3 comprises 12 residues. The germline V gene encodes CDR1 SNHLY and CDR2 FYNNEI. Trimming stripped 8 bases from V and 8 bases from J, with 15 bases between. CDR3 in amino acids: CASVEGGRGYTF. The CDR3 nucleotides read TGTGCCAGCGTTGAAGGGGGGCGCGGCTACACCTTC.

The chain uses TRBV7-9 and TRBJ1-1; 7 positions match TRBD1. The CDR3 runs 15 residues. Germline lookup yields CDR1 SEHNR and CDR2 FQNEAQ (reference sequence). J lost 1 base, V lost 5 bases, and 7 bases had no gene match. CDR3 sequence (DNA): TGTGCCAGCAGCCGCGCGGGACAGAAGAACACTGAAGCTTTCTTT. Translation: CASSRAGQKNTEAFF.

This clone was detected a few times. The chain's CDR3 is CASSGPQGYEQYF. CDR3 in DNA: TGTGCCAGCAGTGGACCACAGGGTTACGAGCAGTACTTC. The rearrangement links TRBV2 to TRBJ2-7; D may be TRBD1 (6 bases). The CDR3 runs 13 residues. V was shortened by 4 bases and J by 4 bases, with 11 bases between the two germline ends. Per germline, CDR1 SNHLY and CDR2 FYNNEI. The whole variable domain, remainder taken from reference TRBV2 and TRBJ2-7, is EPEVTQTPSHQVTQMGQEVILRCVPISNHLYFYWYRQILGQKVEFLVSFYNNEISEKSEIFDDQFSVERPDGSNFTLKIRSTKLEDSAMYFCASSGPQGYEQYFGPGTRLTVT.

The gene calls are TRBV28 and TRBJ1-2; no clear D gene. CDR1 and CDR2 from the germline V gene are MDHEN and SYDVKM. The CDR3 loop spans 14 amino acids. Trimming left V 6 bases short and J 2 bases short, with 13 bases between. The chain's CDR3 is CASSTASGNYGYTF. The CDR3 nucleotides are TGTGCCAGCAGCACCGCATCGGGGAACTATGGCTACACCTTC.

The chain links TRBV6-6 to TRBJ2-2; 9 nucleotides align to TRBD2. The V segment lost 5 bases and the J segment 1 base; nucleotides outside the gene matches: 5. CDR3 size: 16 residues. Germline CDR1 MNHNY, CDR2 SVGAGI (reference sequence). In DNA, the CDR3 is TGTGCCAGCAGTCGAGTAGCGGGGGAGAACACCGGGGAGCTGTTTTTT. Translated, it gives CASSRVAGENTGELFF.

A few counts support this clone. The same CDR3 arises from other DNA sequences in this sample as well. This chain links TRBV2 with TRBJ2-5; D is undetermined. The CDR3 contains 11 residues. Trimming stripped 3 bases from V and 4 bases from J, with 3 bases between. Germline assignment: CDR1 SNHLY and CDR2 FYNNEI. CDR3 sequence (DNA): TGTGCCAGCAGTGAGGGAGAGACCCAGTACTTC. Translating gives CASSEGETQYF. Filled out from reference TRBV2 and TRBJ2-5, the complete variable domain reads EPEVTQTPSHQVTQMGQEVILRCVPISNHLYFYWYRQILGQKVEFLVSFYNNEISEKSEIFDDQFSVERPDGSNFTLKIRSTKLEDSAMYFCASSEGETQYFGPGTRLLVL.

CDR3 amino acids: CASSQNLGQVSYSNQPQHF. CDR3 bases: TGTGCCAGCAGCCAGAACCTAGGACAGGTTTCATATAGCAATCAGCCCCAGCATTTT. V is TRBV14 and J is TRBJ1-5, with 7 bases matching TRBD1. This CDR3 has 19 residues. Trimming cost V 3 bases and J 0 bases; bases outside gene matches: 14. The germline CDR1 and CDR2 sequences are SGHDN and FVKESK.

This clone is a singleton in its sample. The chain recombines TRBV27 with TRBJ2-1; no clear D. The CDR3 sequence is 15 residues long. Germline V gene sequence: CDR1 MNHEY, CDR2 SMNVEV (reference sequence). Trimming took off 2 bases at V and 6 bases at J, with 14 bases between the two ends. CDR3 sequence: CASSLAGSKANEQFF. In nucleotides, the CDR3 is TGTGCCAGCAGTTTAGCAGGATCCAAGGCCAATGAGCAGTTCTTC.

The chain carries TRBV6-2 or TRBV6-3 and TRBJ2-3; possibly TRBD2 for D (6 bases). V shed 0 bases and J shed 0 bases, with 10 bases lying between them. The CDR3 has 16 residues. CDR1 is MNHEY and CDR2 is SVGEGT in the germline V gene. DNA for the CDR3: TGTGCCAGCAGTTACTCGCGACTAGAAAGCACAGATACGCAGTATTTT. This gives the protein CASSYSRLESTDTQYF.

The rearrangement uses TRBV9 and TRBJ2-2; D not certain. The V end lost 0 bases, the J end lost 2 bases, and 11 bases lay between the germline ends. The CDR3 sequence is 16 residues long. CDR1 SGDLS and CDR2 YYNGEE come from the germline V gene. Written as DNA, the CDR3 is TGTGCCAGCAGCGTAGGGGCAGCTTTTAACACCGGGGAGCTGTTTTTT. This gives the protein CASSVGAAFNTGELFF.

V and J are TRBV5-6 and TRBJ2-5; tentatively, D is TRBD1 (6 bases). This CDR3 has 15 amino acids. V lost 2 bases, J lost 5 bases, and 16 bases lay in between. Germline CDR1 reads SGHDT; CDR2 reads YYEEEE. CDR3 coding DNA: TGTGCCAGCAGCTTCAGGGGTTGGGGTTGGGAGACCCAGTACTTC. Protein: CASSFRGWGWETQYF.

This clone was seen only a few times. The rearrangement joins TRBV28 to TRBJ1-2; the D is unclear. Germline lookup yields CDR1 MDHEN and CDR2 SYDVKM. Trimming pared 8 bases from V and 4 bases from J, leaving 17 bases between. The CDR3 extends over 14 amino acids. Here the CDR3 DNA reads TGTGCCAGCCGCTCCCGAGGGCAGACCTATGGCTACACCTTC. This gives the protein CASRSRGQTYGYTF.

This clone came up a few times. The chain couples TRBV7-9 to TRBJ1-2; D is unclear. Trimming removed 1 base at V and 7 bases at J, with 4 bases between. Germline V gives CDR1 SEHNR, CDR2 FQNEAQ (reference sequence). The CDR3 covers 11 residues. CDR3 protein: CASSLEFGYTF. The CDR3 DNA is TGTGCCAGCAGCTTAGAATTTGGCTACACCTTC.

This rearrangement joins TRBV15 to TRBJ2-1, with 7 nucleotides matching TRBD2. CDR3 length: 15 residues. V dropped 1 base and J dropped 4; count of bases not matched to a gene: 4. CDR1 is LNHNV, CDR2 YYDKDF, per germline (reference sequence). CDR3 amino acids: CATSRVGGGYNEQFF. As DNA, the CDR3 is TGTGCCACCAGCAGAGTTGGCGGGGGTTACAATGAGCAGTTCTTC.

The J gene is TRBJ2-6, the V gene TRBV9; D is uncertain. The CDR3 contains 15 residues. The V gene's germline CDR1 is SGDLS and CDR2 YYNGEE. Trimming took 4 bases from V and 0 from J, leaving 8 bases between them. CDR3 nucleotide sequence: TGTGCCAGCAGCTTTTCCGACTCTGGGGCCAACGTCCTGACTTTC. Protein sequence: CASSFSDSGANVLTF.

V gene TRBV21-1 combines with J gene TRBJ2-7. TRBV21-1 is classified as a pseudogene. This CDR3 region has 13 residues. Written as DNA, the CDR3 is TGTGCCAGCGAGCCTTGGGGTTGGCACGAGCAGTACTTC. Translated: CASEPWGWHEQYF.

The genes are TRBV6-5 and TRBJ1-1, with 8 bases that match TRBD1. CDR3 length: 15 amino acids. V trimming: 6 bases; J trimming: 0 bases; junction bases outside the gene matches: 6. Germline-derived CDR1 and CDR2 are MNHEY and SVGAGI. The CDR3: CASRTRQGMNTEAFF. The CDR3 DNA follows: TGTGCCAGCAGGACGAGACAGGGGATGAACACTGAAGCTTTCTTT.

The chain couples TRBV6-5 to TRBJ2-5; weak D call: TRBD2 (7 bases). The V end lost 7 bases, the J end lost 9 bases, and 15 bases lay between the germline ends. CDR3 length equals 12 residues. CDR1 is MNHEY, CDR2 SVGAGI, per germline. CDR3 protein: CASTSARGPQYF. CDR3 nucleotides: TGTGCCAGCACCTCGGCGCGGGGGCCCCAGTACTTC.

The rearrangement joins TRBV12-3 or TRBV12-4 to TRBJ1-2, with no clear D. The CDR3 spans 12 residues. Trimming took 5 bases from V and 8 from J, leaving 12 bases between them. CDR3 amino acids: CASSRSSRGYTF. The CDR3 DNA reads TGTGCCAGCAGTCGATCGTCAAGGGGCTACACCTTC.

The CDR3 bases are TGCGCCAGCAGCCAAGACGAAAAAAGATCTAATTCACCCCTCCACTTT. Translation gives CASSQDEKRSNSPLHF. The chain links TRBV4-1 to TRBJ1-6; no definite D call. The CDR3 is 16 amino acids. V lost 0 bases and J 6 bases, leaving 12 bases between the germline ends. From germline, CDR1 is MGHRA and CDR2 YSYEKL.